Below are 7 T cell receptor beta chains sequenced from a single sample in a study of T cells in Graves' hyperthyroidism and ophthalmopathy. Amplified TCR beta CDR3 regions derived from RNA transcripts. Carried out on the TCR CDR3, a first-round RT-PCR used the HTBI primer set. TCRdb ran MiXCR on the multiplex PCR reads and lists one entry per CDR3 protein. The sample lists fewer than 200,000 distinct CDR3 sequences, 9.4% seen once, with roughly a fifth in the top ten. Sequenced material: blood. The origin of the receptors is a woman aged 18-30 years with Graves' hyperthyroidism that later progressed to Graves' ophthalmopathy.

This clonotype was counted many times. The chain has TRBV6-1 and TRBJ1-2, with D unresolved. Germline values: CDR1 MNHNS, CDR2 SASEGT. The CDR3 sequence is 15 residues long. V dropped 2 bases and J dropped 0 bases, with 10 bases sitting between them. CDR3 protein: CASSENWAANYGYTF. CDR3 bases: TGTGCCAGCAGTGAAAATTGGGCAGCTAACTATGGCTACACCTTC.

This clonotype was counted at least ten times. The chain uses TRBV3-1 and TRBJ1-1; 8 bases are shared with TRBD1. V was clipped by 0 bases and J by 8 bases; unmatched bases: 17. The CDR3 has 18 residues. Per germline, CDR1 LGHDT and CDR2 YNNKEL (reference sequence). DNA for the CDR3: TGTGCCAGCAGCCAAGAGGGGGTTGGTAGACAGGGGTCTTTGGAAGCTTTCTTT. Its translation: CASSQEGVGRQGSLEAFF.

This clonotype was found many times. J is TRBJ2-3 and V is TRBV2; D ambiguous. CDR3 length equals 11 residues. Germline CDR1 reads SNHLY; CDR2 reads FYNNEI. V dropped 8 bases and J dropped 2 bases, with 5 bases sitting between them. Here the CDR3 reads CASALTDTQYF. In DNA, the CDR3 is TGTGCCAGCGCCCTCACAGATACGCAGTATTTT.

At least ten counts were recorded for this clonotype. The J gene is TRBJ2-3, the V gene TRBV15; 7 bases agree with TRBD2. Looked up from germline, CDR1 is LNHNV and CDR2 is YYDKDF (reference sequence). This CDR3 is built from 17 residues. J gave up 4 bases and V 0 bases, and 10 bases lay outside the gene matches. The CDR3 DNA is TGTGCCACCAGCAGAGATTGGGGCGGGAGTACTTCAGATACGCAGTATTTT. Its translation: CATSRDWGGSTSDTQYF.

Ten or more counts support this clonotype. The chain links TRBV11-2 to TRBJ2-1, with TRBD2 matching over 14 bases. Germline-derived CDR1 and CDR2 are SGHAT and FQNNGV. V dropped 2 bases and J dropped 4; count of bases not matched to a gene: 7. This CDR3 region has 18 residues. The CDR3 sequence: CASSLRLAGGPVYNEQFF. The CDR3 DNA sequence: TGTGCCAGCAGCTTACGACTAGCGGGGGGGCCCGTTTACAATGAGCAGTTCTTC.

This clonotype was counted many times. This sequence joins TRBV5-1 and TRBJ2-7, with D perhaps TRBD1 (5 bases). The CDR3 spans 16 residues. V was clipped by 2 bases and J by 5 bases, with 20 bases between them. The germline CDR1 and CDR2 sequences are SGHRS and YFSETQ. CDR3 amino acids: CASSFSSAGKVDEQYF. The CDR3 DNA follows: TGCGCCAGCAGCTTTTCCTCGGCAGGGAAGGTGGACGAGCAGTACTTC.

Worth noting for this clonotype: The junction does not match germline at one end; this may be a read error. The chain recombines TRBV12-5 with TRBJ2-1; TRBD2 is a possible D gene (5 bases). The CDR3 runs to 15 residues. Germline CDR1 reads LGHNT; CDR2 reads FRNRAP. The CDR3 sequence: CANGLQTGIYNEQFF. Written as DNA, the CDR3 is TGTGCTAATGGTTTGCAAACGGGGATCTACAATGAGCAGTTCTTC.